These 2 T cell receptor beta chains share one sample of origin, sequenced in a study of metastatic and nonmetastatic thyroid tumors. Prior to thyroid surgery, none of the patients had received any treatment. TCRdb reassembled clones from the PCR reads with MiXCR. The sample comprises about 21,000 clones, over 25% of which are singletons, and approximately 21% rests with the top ten. Sample: blood. These receptor sequences come from a female donor with papillary thyroid cancer or a benign thyroid nodule (not recorded which). Some clones in this sample may be carry-over from other donors' samples.

CDR3 sequence (DNA): TGCAGTGCTGGGACAGACTCCTACGAGCAGTACTTC. It translates to CSAGTDSYEQYF. This rearrangement joins TRBV20-1 to TRBJ2-7; 7 nucleotides align to TRBD1. The CDR3 has 12 residues. V lost 5 bases, J lost 0 bases, and 1 base stayed unmatched. Germline CDR1 is DFQATT and CDR2 is SNEGSKA (reference sequence).

V usage is TRBV28 and J usage is TRBJ2-5, with a possible D match to TRBD2 (6 bases). In germline, CDR1 is MDHEN, CDR2 SYDVKM. The CDR3 runs 15 residues. V was clipped by 8 bases and J by 4 bases, with 20 bases between them. The CDR3 protein is CASEDPGGRRETQYF. The CDR3 region has the DNA TGTGCCAGCGAGGATCCCGGAGGGAGAAGAGAGACCCAGTACTTC.